These 11 T cell receptor beta chains originate from one sample sequenced in a study of cytomegalovirus exposure and HLA in healthy donors. 60 Vbeta and 13 Jbeta primers were used in PCR. TCRdb's table, derived via immunoSEQ multiplex PCR, lists solely in-frame clones and lacks some. The sample has roughly 100,000 clones; under 85% are singletons. Sequenced material: PBMCs. The receptors stem from a man between 25 and 39 years old in good health and CMV-seronegative.

The chain is built from TRBV10-3 and TRBJ2-5; D call uncertain. The J call could be wrong; TRBJ2-7 is a better fit for the DNA end. The CDR3 consists of 15 residues. CDR1 is ENHRY and CDR2 is SYGVKD in the germline V gene. The CDR3 sequence is CAISESPGLNYEQYF. The CDR3 DNA reads TGTGCCATCAGTGAGTCACCCGGGTTGAACTACGAGCAGTACTTC.

CDR3 amino acids: CATSTGTDYQETQYF. In nucleotides, the CDR3 is TGTGCCACCAGCACCGGGACAGATTACCAAGAGACCCAGTACTTC. This rearrangement joins TRBV15 to TRBJ2-5; 7 positions match TRBD1. This CDR3 contains 15 residues. In germline, CDR1 is LNHNV, CDR2 YYDKDF (reference sequence). The junction had 5 bases not matched to a gene; V was cut back by 4 bases and J by 0 bases.

In nucleotides, the CDR3 is TGCGCCAGCAGCCAAGCAGGGTTTACCTACGAGCAGTACTTC. It is translated as CASSQAGFTYEQYF. V usage is TRBV4-1 and J usage is TRBJ2-7, with a possible D match to TRBD1 (5 bases). The V end lost 1 base, the J end lost 2 bases, and 9 bases lay between the germline ends. This CDR3 is 14 amino acids long. Germline lookup yields CDR1 MGHRA and CDR2 YSYEKL.

This chain uses TRBV11-2 with TRBJ2-1; D unclear. Trimming left V 4 bases short and J 9 bases short, with 10 bases between. This CDR3 has 12 residues. From germline, CDR1 is SGHAT and CDR2 FQNNGV. The CDR3 sequence is CASSSQDREQFF. CDR3 bases: TGTGCCAGCAGCTCCCAGGATCGTGAGCAGTTCTTC.

The chain employs TRBV4-3 and TRBJ2-3; no clear D. Germline assignment: CDR1 LGHNA and CDR2 YSLEER. The CDR3 totals 17 residues. V was clipped by 0 bases and J by 4 bases, with 17 bases between them. The CDR3 protein is CASSQDRQASWADTQYF. The CDR3 nucleotides read TGCGCCAGCAGCCAAGATCGGCAGGCGAGTTGGGCAGATACGCAGTATTTT.

V is TRBV28 and J is TRBJ1-5, with TRBD1 matching 8 bases. Losses at the gene ends were 5 bases for V and 6 bases for J; bases not matched to a gene: 6. Germline loops: CDR1 MDHEN, CDR2 SYDVKM. The CDR3 runs to 14 residues. The CDR3 region has the DNA TGTGCCAGCAGTGGGGGACAGGACGCTCAGCCCCAGCATTTT. Its protein is CASSGGQDAQPQHF. The full variable domain, in which reference TRBV28 and TRBJ1-5 provide the parts outside the CDR3, is DVKVTQSSRYLVKRTGEKVFLECVQDMDHENMFWYRQDPGLGLRLIYFSYDVKMKEKGDIPEGYSVSREKKERFSLILESASTNQTSMYLCASSGGQDAQPQHFGDGTRLSIL.

Comment on this clone: At one of its ends the junction is not consistent with the germline gene, which may arise from a read error. V usage is TRBV7-9 and J usage is TRBJ2-7; D unclear. This CDR3 contains 12 residues. CDR1 is SEHNR and CDR2 is FQNEAQ in the germline V gene (reference sequence). The DNA for the CDR3 is TGTTCCAGCAGCTTAGGCTCCGGGGAGCAGTACTTC. This translates into CSSSLGSGEQYF.

This clone is a singleton in its sample. The V and J genes are TRBV5-6 and TRBJ1-2; weak D call: TRBD1 (5 bases). Trimming removed 4 bases from V and 13 bases from J, with 20 bases in between. The CDR3 runs to 13 residues. Germline V gene sequence: CDR1 SGHDT, CDR2 YYEEEE. The DNA of the CDR3 is TGTGCCAGCAGCCCCTCGGTTGGTCGCGGGGGCACCTTC. Translating gives CASSPSVGRGGTF.

Turning to this clone: Other DNA variants within this sample encode the same CDR3. This chain connects TRBV10-3 to TRBJ2-7; weak D call: TRBD1 (6 bases). Trimming took off 3 bases at V and 3 bases at J, with 6 bases between the two ends. CDR1 and CDR2 (germline): ENHRY, SYGVKD. The CDR3 covers 12 residues. The CDR3 is CAISEQGYEQYF. DNA for the CDR3: TGTGCCATCAGTGAACAGGGCTACGAGCAGTACTTC.

The gene calls are TRBV7-2 and TRBJ2-7, with 9 bases matching TRBD1. The CDR3 length is 16 residues. The germline V gene encodes CDR1 SGHTA and CDR2 FQGNSA. With 4 bases clipped from V and 4 bases from J, the junction kept 11 bases outside the gene matches. Written as DNA, the CDR3 is TGTGCCAGCAGCTCGGGGACAGGGAAGAAAGTTTACGAGCAGTACTTC. It codes for CASSSGTGKKVYEQYF.

V and J are TRBV4-1 and TRBJ1-2, with D maybe TRBD1 (5 bases). The V end lost 4 bases, the J end lost 4 bases, and 16 bases lay between the germline ends. Germline CDR1 reads MGHRA; CDR2 reads YSYEKL. This CDR3 comprises 15 residues. CDR3 in DNA: TGCGCCAGCAGCCTAGGCCCCACAGGCCTCTATGGCTACACCTTC. It translates to CASSLGPTGLYGYTF.